Listed below are T cell receptor beta chains from one sample, sequenced in a study of early T cells in non-severe SARS-CoV-2 infection. TCRdb re-analysed the 5' RACE reads in MiXCR, keeping a single row per CDR3 protein. The sample holds about 48,000 distinct CDR3 sequences, about 7.4% seen once. The sequenced material came from whole blood. Receptor source: an adult who was a healthcare worker with PCR-confirmed SARS-CoV-2 infection or an uninfected control (not recorded which). CDR3s include the opening cysteine and the closing phenylalanine or tryptophan. Not every row has a clone size; where given, it reads once, few, many or a size class.

clone size	V gene	CDR3 protein
.	TRBV5-1	CASSLEPASYGYTF
many	TRBV30	CAWSVGPAITEAFF
many	TRBV6-2/TRBV6-3	CASIRPSGSYNEQFF
.	TRBV2	CASTGGGSSYNEQFF
.	TRBV7-9	CASKQGINSPLHF
.	TRBV20-1	CSARGDRGADTQYF
many	TRBV7-2	CASSYSFDRGVKNIQYF
.	TRBV13	CASSTEQGASGYTF
.	TRBV7-9	CASSLEGHPTYEQYF
few	TRBV6-6	CASSYGEWGEQYF